The T cell receptor (beta chain) under discussion was sequenced for a study of T cells in Graves' hyperthyroidism and ophthalmopathy. Background on the study: Sampling of peripheral blood happened at initial diagnosis, prior to any treatment.

RNA transcripts provided the source from which TCR beta CDR3 regions were amplified. A first-round RT-PCR of the TCR CDR3 used the HTBI primer set. TCRdb fed the multiplex PCR reads into MiXCR, producing one record per CDR3 protein. The sample lists over 500,000 distinct CDR3 sequences; about 16% were seen once. V shed 6 bases and J 7 bases; nucleotides not matched to a gene: 11. This CDR3 has 15 residues. Study findings and constraints: In blood, most of the thyroid clonotypes expanded above 0.001 were also present. Separation of ophthalmopathy from stable hyperthyroidism was achieved by a 13 V-J model.

The cohort's ophthalmopathy patients, a group with duration under 3 months, had a Clinical Activity Score of at least 3 and a NOSPECS grade of at least 4. This clonotype appeared a few times. Its specificity is unknown. This chain links TRBV12-3 or TRBV12-4 with TRBJ1-4, with 7 bases aligning to TRBD1. The TCR sequence derives from a young woman with Graves' ophthalmopathy. Sequencing input: blood. The CDR3 coding sequence is TGTGCCAGCAGCGATGCGGGGGCAGGGGGTGAAAAACTGTTTTTT. Translated, it gives CASSDAGAGGEKLFF.